The rows below give T cell receptor beta chains drawn from one sample of a study of OX40 agonist ivuxolimab in advanced cancers. Sequencing used immunoSEQ multiplex PCR; TCRdb keeps in-frame clones, though not all of them. The sample contains roughly 45,000 clones, 85% of which appear only once. Sequencing was performed on CD4+ or CD8+ T cells sorted from blood, taken in a trial of the OX40 agonist ivuxolimab. The receptors come from an adult with an advanced solid tumor such as melanoma, head and neck, liver or kidney cancer. Both conserved end residues are part of each CDR3. A D gene is named only where the DNA matches it firmly. Rows may omit the clone size; those that give it use once, few, many or a size class.

d_call j_call v_call clone_size cdr3_aa cdr3_nt
NA TRBJ1-3 TRBV6-6 NA CASSYAGAGNTIYF TGTGCCAGCAGTTACGCAGGGGCGGGAAACACCATATATTTT
NA TRBJ1-2 TRBV19 NA CASSIGSHSAEDGYTF TGTGCCAGTAGTATAGGCTCTCACTCGGCGGAGGATGGCTACACCTTC
TRBD1 TRBJ1-5 TRBV27 NA CASSLTGASNQPQHF TGTGCCAGCAGCCTCACAGGGGCCAGCAATCAGCCCCAGCATTTT
NA TRBJ2-2 TRBV4-3 NA CASSQDPGQYTGELFF TGCGCCAGCAGCCAAGATCCAGGACAGTACACCGGGGAGCTGTTTTTT
NA TRBJ2-5 TRBV9 NA CASSSGDFTEETQYF TGTGCCAGCAGCTCCGGGGACTTTACGGAAGAGACCCAGTACTTC
TRBD1 TRBJ1-4 TRBV11-2 NA CASSAWNRDRAEKLFF TGTGCCAGCAGCGCCTGGAACCGGGACAGGGCTGAAAAACTGTTTTTT
NA TRBJ2-1 TRBV7-3 medium-sized CASSPHRANKFDEQFF TGTGCCAGCAGCCCCCACAGGGCGAACAAGTTCGATGAGCAGTTCTTC
TRBD2 TRBJ2-3 TRBV5-4 NA CACRSGGATDTQYF TGTGCCTGTCGTAGCGGGGGGGCCACAGATACGCAGTATTTT
NA TRBJ2-2 TRBV7-9 NA CASSPGWQAFTTGELFF TGTGCCAGCAGCCCCGGGTGGCAGGCCTTCACCACCGGGGAGCTGTTTTTT
NA TRBJ2-2 TRBV13 NA CASSLGLNTGELFF TGTGCCAGCAGCTTGGGACTGAACACCGGGGAGCTGTTTTTT
NA TRBJ1-1 TRBV4-1 few CASRRLGGNTEAFF TGCGCCAGCAGACGTTTGGGGGGAAACACTGAAGCTTTCTTT
NA TRBJ1-1 TRBV30 NA CAWSGPSYTEAFF TGTGCCTGGAGTGGTCCTTCGTACACTGAAGCTTTCTTT
NA TRBJ1-6 TRBV5-6 NA CASSSRGAGDSYNSPLHF TGTGCCAGCAGCTCGAGGGGAGCAGGCGACTCCTATAATTCACCCCTCCACTTT
NA TRBJ2-4 TRBV4-1 NA CASSRTGTSGGPNIQYF TGCGCCAGCAGCCGCACCGGGACATCAGGCGGGCCAAACATTCAGTACTTC
NA TRBJ2-5 TRBV7-6 NA CASSLVRQATETQYF TGTGCCAGCAGCTTAGTACGACAGGCAACGGAGACCCAGTACTTC
NA TRBJ1-3 TRBV28 NA CASGGRGSGNTIYF TGTGCCAGCGGGGGGCGGGGCTCTGGAAACACCATATATTTT
NA TRBJ2-7 TRBV7-6 NA CASSLDDRELREQYF TGTGCCAGCAGCTTAGATGACCGGGAACTACGCGAGCAGTACTTC
TRBD2 TRBJ2-7 TRBV27 NA CASSPTSGVSSYEQYF TGTGCCAGCAGTCCCACTAGCGGCGTTAGCTCCTACGAGCAGTACTTC
NA TRBJ2-7 TRBV27 NA CASSLRGVANYEQYF TGTGCCAGCAGTTTGAGGGGAGTGGCGAACTACGAGCAGTACTTC
NA TRBJ1-2 TRBV7-9 NA CASSFGDGYGYTF TGTGCCAGCAGCTTCGGGGACGGCTATGGCTACACCTTC
TRBD1 TRBJ2-3 TRBV13 once CASSVHPGQGTDTQYF TGTGCCAGCAGCGTACACCCGGGACAGGGCACAGATACGCAGTATTTT
TRBD1 TRBJ2-7 TRBV13 NA CATTRDSSYEQYF TGTGCCACTACACGGGACAGCTCCTACGAGCAGTACTTC
NA TRBJ2-1 TRBV28 NA CASSLTQGGREQFF TGTGCCAGCAGTTTAACACAGGGTGGTCGTGAGCAGTTCTTC
NA TRBJ2-5 TRBV30 NA CAWGDSQETQYF TGTGCCTGGGGGGATAGTCAAGAGACCCAGTACTTC
TRBD1 TRBJ2-1 TRBV5-1 once CASSPAQGAYNEQFF TGCGCCAGCAGCCCGGCCCAGGGGGCCTACAATGAGCAGTTCTTC
NA TRBJ2-1 TRBV6-5 NA CASSYRGTYNEQFF TGTGCCAGCAGTTACAGGGGAACATACAATGAGCAGTTCTTC
NA TRBJ2-2 TRBV7-9 NA CASSSPGGRELFF TGTGCCAGCAGCTCACCCGGGGGCCGGGAGCTGTTTTTT
NA TRBJ2-5 TRBV7-2 few CASSLVDRAEETQYF TGTGCCAGCAGCTTAGTAGATAGAGCCGAAGAGACCCAGTACTTC
NA TRBJ2-7 TRBV19 few CASSMSPASYEQYF TGTGCCAGTAGTATGAGTCCAGCCTCCTACGAGCAGTACTTC
TRBD1 TRBJ2-4 TRBV30 NA CAWSWTGWEKNIQYF TGTGCCTGGAGCTGGACAGGGTGGGAAAAAAACATTCAGTACTTC
NA TRBJ2-5 TRBV21-1 NA CASSTETGGVETQYF TGTGCCAGCAGCACCGAGACAGGGGGCGTAGAGACCCAGTACTTC
TRBD2 TRBJ2-1 TRBV30 many CALKRGVQFF TGTGCCTTGAAGCGGGGAGTGCAGTTCTTC
NA TRBJ1-5 TRBV7-8 NA CASTIIGSNQPQHF TGTGCCAGCACTATTATTGGTAGCAATCAGCCCCAGCATTTT
NA TRBJ1-1 TRBV6-6 NA CASSYHDGNTEAFF TGTGCCAGCAGTTACCATGACGGCAACACTGAAGCTTTCTTT
NA TRBJ1-6 TRBV7-9 NA CASSLAQGNSPLHF TGTGCCAGCAGCTTAGCCCAGGGGAATTCACCCCTCCACTTT
TRBD2 TRBJ2-1 TRBV9 NA CASSSSGGSYNEQFF TGTGCCAGCAGCTCTAGCGGAGGGTCCTACAATGAGCAGTTCTTC
TRBD1 TRBJ1-2 TRBV4-3 NA CASSQDRGTGPYTF TGCGCCAGCAGCCAAGACAGGGGGACGGGGCCGTACACCTTC
TRBD2 TRBJ2-3 TRBV19 NA CASSISSGGADTQYF TGTGCCAGTAGTATCTCTAGCGGGGGTGCAGATACGCAGTATTTT
TRBD2 TRBJ2-3 TRBV5-1 NA CASIGGDYTDTQYF TGCGCCAGCATTGGGGGGGACTACACAGATACGCAGTATTTT
TRBD1 TRBJ1-5 TRBV6-5 NA CASSSTGALQPQHF TGTGCCAGCAGTTCTACAGGGGCTTTGCAGCCCCAGCATTTT
NA TRBJ1-1 TRBV19 NA CASSIDGTEVNEAFF TGTGCCAGTAGTATAGATGGGACGGAGGTTAATGAAGCTTTCTTT
NA TRBJ2-4 TRBV19 NA CASRGPENIQYF TGTGCCAGTAGGGGGCCAGAAAACATTCAGTACTTC
TRBD2 TRBJ2-5 TRBV5-5 NA CASSFVRTSGETQYF TGTGCCAGCAGCTTCGTTCGGACTAGCGGGGAGACCCAGTACTTC
NA TRBJ2-5 TRBV9 NA CASSVVVGGPFETQYF TGTGCCAGCAGCGTAGTGGTGGGGGGGCCGTTTGAGACCCAGTACTTC
NA TRBJ2-3 TRBV5-4 NA CASSGAGLTDTQYF TGTGCCAGCAGTGGTGCAGGGCTCACAGATACGCAGTATTTT
NA TRBJ1-5 TRBV6-5 once CASGQPQHF TGTGCCAGCGGTCAGCCCCAGCATTTT
NA TRBJ1-1 TRBV4-3 NA CASSQNGKNTEAFF TGCGCCAGCAGCCAAAACGGGAAGAACACTGAAGCTTTCTTT
NA TRBJ1-4 TRBV5-6 NA CASSPGPGEKLFF TGTGCCAGCAGCCCGGGACCGGGTGAAAAACTGTTTTTT
NA TRBJ1-5 TRBV4-1 NA CASSQEGHSLVNQPQHF TGCGCCAGCAGCCAAGAAGGCCACAGTTTGGTCAATCAGCCCCAGCATTTT
NA TRBJ1-1 TRBV7-2 NA CASSFATNTEAFF TGTGCCAGCAGCTTTGCCACGAACACTGAAGCTTTCTTT
TRBD1 TRBJ2-3 TRBV5-8 once CASSSGQGQDTQYF TGTGCCAGCAGCTCCGGACAGGGACAAGATACGCAGTATTTT